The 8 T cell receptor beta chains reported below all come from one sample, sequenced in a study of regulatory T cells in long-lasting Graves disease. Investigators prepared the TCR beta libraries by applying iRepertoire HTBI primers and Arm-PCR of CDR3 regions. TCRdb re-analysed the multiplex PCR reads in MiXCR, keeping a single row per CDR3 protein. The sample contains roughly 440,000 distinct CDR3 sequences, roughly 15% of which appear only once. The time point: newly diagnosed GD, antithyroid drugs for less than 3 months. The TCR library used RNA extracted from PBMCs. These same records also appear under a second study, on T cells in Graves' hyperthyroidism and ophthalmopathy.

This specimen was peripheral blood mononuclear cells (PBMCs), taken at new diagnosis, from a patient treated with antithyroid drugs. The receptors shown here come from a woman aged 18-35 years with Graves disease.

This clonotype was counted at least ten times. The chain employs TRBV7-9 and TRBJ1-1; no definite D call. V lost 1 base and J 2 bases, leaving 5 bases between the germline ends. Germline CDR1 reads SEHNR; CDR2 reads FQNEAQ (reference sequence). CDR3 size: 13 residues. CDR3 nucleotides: TGTGCCAGCAGCTTAGGGGCCAACACTGAAGCTTTCTTT. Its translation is CASSLGANTEAFF.

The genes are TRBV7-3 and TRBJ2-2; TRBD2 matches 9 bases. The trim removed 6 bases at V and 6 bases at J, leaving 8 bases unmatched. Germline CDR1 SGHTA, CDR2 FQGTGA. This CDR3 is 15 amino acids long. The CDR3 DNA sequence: TGTGCCAGCAGAGTTACTAGCGGGCGGGCCGGGGAGCTGTTTTTT. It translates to CASRVTSGRAGELFF.

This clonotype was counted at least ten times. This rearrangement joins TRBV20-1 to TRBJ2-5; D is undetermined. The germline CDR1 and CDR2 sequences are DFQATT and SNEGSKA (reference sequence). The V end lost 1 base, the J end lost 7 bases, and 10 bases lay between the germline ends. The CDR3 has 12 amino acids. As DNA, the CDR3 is TGCAGTGCTAGAGCAGATCCAGCGACCCAGTACTTC. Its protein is CSARADPATQYF.

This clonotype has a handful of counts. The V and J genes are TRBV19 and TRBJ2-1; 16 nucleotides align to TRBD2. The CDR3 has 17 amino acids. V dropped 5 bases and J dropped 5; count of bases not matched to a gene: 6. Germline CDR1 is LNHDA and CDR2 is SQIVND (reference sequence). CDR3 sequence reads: CASSPGTSGRVNNEQFF. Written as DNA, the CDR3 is TGTGCCAGTAGTCCCGGGACTAGCGGGAGGGTTAACAATGAGCAGTTCTTC.

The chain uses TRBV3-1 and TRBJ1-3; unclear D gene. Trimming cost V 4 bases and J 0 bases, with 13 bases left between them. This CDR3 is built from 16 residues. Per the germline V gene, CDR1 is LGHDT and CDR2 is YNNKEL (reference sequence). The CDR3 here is CASSPHDRSSGNTIYF. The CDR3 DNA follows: TGTGCCAGCAGCCCTCATGACCGCTCCTCTGGAAACACCATATATTTT.

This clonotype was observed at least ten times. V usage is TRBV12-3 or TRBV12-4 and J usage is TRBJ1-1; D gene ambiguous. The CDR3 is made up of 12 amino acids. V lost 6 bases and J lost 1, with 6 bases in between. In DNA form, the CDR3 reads TGTGCCAGCAGAGGCGGGAACACTGAAGCTTTCTTT. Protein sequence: CASRGGNTEAFF.

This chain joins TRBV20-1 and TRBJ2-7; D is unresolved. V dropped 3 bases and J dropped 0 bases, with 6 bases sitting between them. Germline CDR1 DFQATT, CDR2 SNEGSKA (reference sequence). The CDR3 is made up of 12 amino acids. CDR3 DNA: TGCAGTGCTAGCGTCAGCTCCTACGAGCAGTACTTC. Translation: CSASVSSYEQYF.

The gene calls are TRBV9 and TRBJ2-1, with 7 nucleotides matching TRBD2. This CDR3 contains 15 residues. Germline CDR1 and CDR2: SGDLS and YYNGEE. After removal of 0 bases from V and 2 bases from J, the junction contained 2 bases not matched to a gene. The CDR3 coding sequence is TGTGCCAGCAGCGTAGAGGCGGGAGCCTACAATGAGCAGTTCTTC. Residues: CASSVEAGAYNEQFF.